A selection of T cell receptor beta chains follows, all from one sample in a study of metastatic and nonmetastatic thyroid tumors. TCRdb re-called the PCR reads through MiXCR. The sample lists under 8,500 clones, under 35% occurring once. Sequencing was performed on adjacent normal tissue. These receptors originate from a female donor with papillary thyroid cancer or a benign thyroid nodule (not recorded which). Some clones in this sample may be carry-over from other donors' samples. CDR3s include the opening cysteine and the closing phenylalanine or tryptophan. A D gene is named only where the DNA matches it firmly. The listing skips clone size in some rows; elsewhere it reads once, few, many or a size class.

cdr3_nt cdr3_aa d_call j_call clone_size v_call
TGTGCCTGGAGTGGAGAATTGTACGAGCAGTACTTC CAWSGELYEQYF NA TRBJ2-7 NA TRBV30
TGTGCCAGTCACAAGGGGGACACCGGGGAGCTGTTTTTT CASHKGDTGELFF NA TRBJ2-2 NA TRBV19
TGTGCCAGCAGCGTAGCTGGGGCCCTTAATTCACCCCTCCACTTT CASSVAGALNSPLHF NA TRBJ1-6 medium-sized TRBV9
TGTGCCAGCCACGTAGGGACAGGGGTTGGAAACACCATATATTTT CASHVGTGVGNTIYF TRBD1 TRBJ1-3 NA TRBV7-9
TGTGCCAGCAGTGGAGCATATCTGAGACGCGAGCAGTACTTC CASSGAYLRREQYF NA TRBJ2-7 NA TRBV6-1
TGCATTTGGGGTCCCAGCGATCAGCCCCAGCATTTT CIWGPSDQPQHF NA TRBJ1-5 few TRBV20-1
TGTGCCAGCAGCTTAATGGGGCCAGATACGCAGTATTTT CASSLMGPDTQYF NA TRBJ2-3 few TRBV7-2
TGTGCCAGCAGGGGACGCCAACAGTTCTTC CASRGRQQFF NA TRBJ2-1 few TRBV5-8
TGTGCCAGCAGCGTCGACCTTAACTCCTATGGCTACACCTTC CASSVDLNSYGYTF NA TRBJ1-2 NA TRBV9
TGTGCCAGCAGTTTAGGGACAGGGAACACTGAAGCTTTCTTT CASSLGTGNTEAFF TRBD1 TRBJ1-1 few TRBV12-3/TRBV12-4
TGTGCCACCAGTGATTTCGGGAGGGCCAACACCGGGGAGCTGTTTTTT CATSDFGRANTGELFF TRBD2 TRBJ2-2 many TRBV24-1
TGTGCCAGCAGTTTATATGCGGGAGACCCGACCTACGAGCAGTACTTC CASSLYAGDPTYEQYF TRBD2 TRBJ2-7 few TRBV27
TGTGCCAGCAGCTTAGCCACGGGGCCAAGCTCCTACGAGCAGTACTTC CASSLATGPSSYEQYF NA TRBJ2-7 NA TRBV7-2
TGTGCCAGCAGGGTAGGACTAGCGGGGTCCATCTACGAGCAGTACTTC CASRVGLAGSIYEQYF TRBD2 TRBJ2-7 NA TRBV2
TGTGCCAGCAGCTTAGGGCCGGGACAGGGTAGGGCCAATGAGCAGTTCTTC CASSLGPGQGRANEQFF TRBD1 TRBJ2-1 NA TRBV11-1
TGTGCCAGTAGTAGTCGGGCCAGTTATAGCAATCAGCCCCAGCATTTT CASSSRASYSNQPQHF NA TRBJ1-5 medium-sized TRBV19
TGCAGTGCTAGGGGTGTCTCCTACGAGCAGTACTTC CSARGVSYEQYF NA TRBJ2-7 medium-sized TRBV20-1
TGCAGTGCTAGAGGAATAAGGGGAGGATCCACTGAAGCTTTCTTT CSARGIRGGSTEAFF NA TRBJ1-1 once TRBV20-1
TGTGCCAGCTCACCACAGGGGGCGCAAGAGACCCAGTACTTC CASSPQGAQETQYF TRBD1 TRBJ2-5 many TRBV18